These T cell receptor beta chains were read from a single sample in a study of metastatic and nonmetastatic thyroid tumors. Using MiXCR, TCRdb reanalyzed the PCR reads. The sample consists of tens of thousands of clones, more than 9.5% of them appearing once. Sequenced: blood. These receptors all stem from a female donor with papillary thyroid cancer or a benign thyroid nodule (not recorded which). Some clones in this sample may be carry-over from other donors' samples. The CDR3 runs from the conserved cysteine through the conserved F or W. The D gene is left open where the match is weak. Only part of the rows carry a size: once, few, many, or a class if the clone is expanded.

.	17	TRBV4-3	many	TRBJ1-6	TGCGCCAGCAGCCAAGATTATAGGACAGTGGGGAATTCACCCCTCCACTTT	CASSQDYRTVGNSPLHF
.	12	TRBV12-3/TRBV12-4	.	TRBJ1-2	TGTGCCAGCATTTCCCCGGGGAGGCGCCTCACCTTC	CASISPGRRLTF
TRBD1	14	TRBV5-1	many	TRBJ2-1	TGCGCCAGCAGACAGGGGGAGGTCTACAATGAGCAGTTCTTC	CASRQGEVYNEQFF
.	11	TRBV4-3	many	TRBJ1-2	TGCGCCAGCAGCCTGGACGGAGTACACACCTTC	CASSLDGVHTF
TRBD2	15	TRBV2	many	TRBJ2-3	TGTGCCAGCAGACCCCAAGCGGGGCTCACAGATACGCAGTATTTT	CASRPQAGLTDTQYF
.	12	TRBV5-6	many	TRBJ2-7	TGTGCCAGCAGCTTGGTGTCCTACGAGCAGTACTTC	CASSLVSYEQYF
.	17	TRBV6-2/TRBV6-3	many	TRBJ2-1	TGTGCCAGCAGTTACCCCTTCAGGTTAAGCTCCTACAATGAGCAGTTCTTC	CASSYPFRLSSYNEQFF
TRBD2	16	TRBV27	.	TRBJ2-7	TGTGCCAGCAGTTCCCAATTGAGCGGGAGTGGCCACGAGCAGTACTTC	CASSSQLSGSGHEQYF
TRBD2	15	TRBV7-2	many	TRBJ2-5	TGTGCCAGCAGCTTAGGGACTAGCGGGAAAGAGACCCAGTACTTC	CASSLGTSGKETQYF
.	15	TRBV28	many	TRBJ1-4	TGTGCCAGCAGTTTGGGTGTCAGAAGCAATGAAAAACTGTTTTTT	CASSLGVRSNEKLFF
TRBD2	16	TRBV6-2/TRBV6-3	many	TRBJ2-7	TGTGCCAGCCTTGGACTAGCGGAAGGATACTCCTACGAGCAGTACTTC	CASLGLAEGYSYEQYF
.	16	TRBV6-6	many	TRBJ1-6	TGTGCCAGCAGTTACTCCGTGCGACGGAGAAATTCACCCCTCCACTTT	CASSYSVRRRNSPLHF
.	13	TRBV2	many	TRBJ1-2	TGTGCCAGCACTGCCCGAGGAAACTATGGCTACACCTTC	CASTARGNYGYTF
.	13	TRBV30	many	TRBJ1-2	TGTGCCTGCAACTGGGGTGATAACTATGGCTACACCTTC	CACNWGDNYGYTF
.	15	TRBV11-2	.	TRBJ2-7	TGTGCCAGCAGACCCGCCCCACGGAGCTCCTACGAGCAGTACTTC	CASRPAPRSSYEQYF
.	16	TRBV20-1	many	TRBJ1-5	TGCAGTGCTACCAGCTCCGTACAGGCGGGCAATCAGCCCCAGCATTTT	CSATSSVQAGNQPQHF
.	13	TRBV11-1	many	TRBJ1-2	TGTGCCAGCAGCTCACAGGAAAACTATGGCTACACCTTC	CASSSQENYGYTF
.	12	TRBV11-3	.	TRBJ2-7	TGTGCCAGCATGCGGTACATCCACGAGCAGTACTTC	CASMRYIHEQYF
TRBD1	15	TRBV7-6	.	TRBJ2-7	TGTGCCAGCAGCTTCGGGACAGGGTTAACCTACGAGCAGTACTTC	CASSFGTGLTYEQYF
.	17	TRBV11-2	many	TRBJ2-7	TGTGCCAGCAGCCAGCCGCGGGGGCTAGAGGGGGGATACGAGCAGTACTTC	CASSQPRGLEGGYEQYF
.	13	TRBV18	many	TRBJ2-1	TGTGCCAGCGCAGGGACTAGGGGGCATGAGCAGTTCTTC	CASAGTRGHEQFF
.	17	TRBV27	.	TRBJ2-3	TGTGCCAGCAGTTACAAGACTACCCCCATCGACACAGATACGCAGTATTTT	CASSYKTTPIDTDTQYF
TRBD1	15	TRBV6-2/TRBV6-3	many	TRBJ2-3	TGTGCCAGCAGTGGGACATGGACAGGGGCGGATACGCAGTATTTT	CASSGTWTGADTQYF
.	12	TRBV28	many	TRBJ2-5	TGTGCCAGCAAGGATTACCAAGAGACCCAGTACTTC	CASKDYQETQYF
TRBD2	16	TRBV5-1	many	TRBJ2-7	TGCGCCAGCAGCGCCTCCCTAGCGGGATTTTCCTACGAGCAGTACTTC	CASSASLAGFSYEQYF
.	11	TRBV6-1	many	TRBJ2-7	TGTGCCAGCCAGGAAACCTACGAGCAGTACTTC	CASQETYEQYF
.	11	TRBV6-2/TRBV6-3	many	TRBJ2-7	TGTGCCAGCAACCTCAACCACGAGCAGTACTTC	CASNLNHEQYF
TRBD2	13	TRBV28	many	TRBJ2-1	TGTGCCAGCAGTTTGGGACTAGCCAATGAGCAGTTCTTC	CASSLGLANEQFF
.	12	TRBV12-3/TRBV12-4	many	TRBJ1-5	TGTGCCAGCAGTTTGGGTTCCCAGCCCCAGCATTTT	CASSLGSQPQHF
TRBD2	16	TRBV18	many	TRBJ2-1	TGTGCCAGCTCACCACCGGCGGGGGGGTTCGGCAATGAGCAGTTCTTC	CASSPPAGGFGNEQFF
.	17	TRBV6-5	many	TRBJ1-1	TGTGCCAGCAGTTATCGGGTAGGGCCCTCTCTGAACACTGAAGCTTTCTTT	CASSYRVGPSLNTEAFF
.	13	TRBV9	many	TRBJ1-5	TGTGCCAGCAGCGTAGTGGGAGATCAGCCCCAGCATTTT	CASSVVGDQPQHF
.	14	TRBV20-1	few	TRBJ2-5	TGCAGTGCTAGAGTGGCGACGGCCCAAGAGACCCAGTACTTC	CSARVATAQETQYF
.	12	TRBV9	many	TRBJ2-3	TGTGCCAGCAGCTATTCGTCAGATACGCAGTATTTT	CASSYSSDTQYF
TRBD2	15	TRBV7-6	many	TRBJ2-3	TGTGCCAGCAGCTTATCGTTTGCGGGAGTCGATACGCAGTATTTT	CASSLSFAGVDTQYF
TRBD1	14	TRBV29-1	many	TRBJ1-2	TGCAGCGTTGTTGGGGACAGGGGACTCTATGGCTACACCTTC	CSVVGDRGLYGYTF
.	18	TRBV19	.	TRBJ1-2	TGTCCCAGTAGTATAGATGGTTCGGTACAGTCCGTTAACTGTGGCTACACCTTC	CPSSIDGSVQSVNCGYTF
.	15	TRBV20-1	many	TRBJ2-1	TGCAGTGCTGCGCCAACTAGAGGTGGCTACAATGAGCAGTTCTTC	CSAAPTRGGYNEQFF
.	15	TRBV5-1	few	TRBJ2-3	TGCGCCAGCAGCTTGGTCCCAGGGCGCACAGATACGCAGTATTTT	CASSLVPGRTDTQYF
.	18	TRBV7-2	many	TRBJ1-3	TGTGCCAGCAGCTTAGCCGGCGGCGAATCATGCGCTGGAAACACCATATATTTT	CASSLAGGESCAGNTIYF
TRBD1	17	TRBV4-1	many	TRBJ2-7	TGCGCCAGCAGCCAAGACCCCACAGGGGGCCAGGCCTACGAGCAGTACTTC	CASSQDPTGGQAYEQYF
.	14	TRBV18	once	TRBJ1-1	TGCGCCAGCTCACCAGATCCCCAGGCGTCGGGTGCTTTCTTT	CASSPDPQASGAFF